This TCR beta chain was recovered during a study of identical twins. Study results and limitations: Out-of-frame alpha sequences shared by twins were enriched for low generation probability. For cord blood, abundant beta clonotypes had fewer insertions, unlike memory repertoires, which showed none. Zero-insertion analyses were open to partial confounding by invariant MAIT and iNKT cells.

V lost 6 bases to trimming and J lost 12 bases, with 14 bases between them. In germline, CDR1 is MNHEY, CDR2 SMNVEV (reference sequence). There are 12 residues in the CDR3. Comments on this clonotype: Its antigen is still unknown.

A template switching step contributed a universal primer site, while unique molecular identifiers were present in the cDNA. TCRdb reanalysed the 5' RACE reads using MiXCR and keeps one entry per CDR3 protein. Here the sample spans more than 1.5 million distinct CDR3 sequences, more than 30% being singletons. The chain couples TRBV27 to TRBJ1-4; D perhaps matches TRBD1 (5 bases). This clonotype was sampled from a newborn girl in good health. What was sequenced was cord blood. CDR3: CASSSPSRELFF. The CDR3, as DNA: TGTGCCAGCAGCTCCCCAAGCAGGGAACTGTTTTTT.